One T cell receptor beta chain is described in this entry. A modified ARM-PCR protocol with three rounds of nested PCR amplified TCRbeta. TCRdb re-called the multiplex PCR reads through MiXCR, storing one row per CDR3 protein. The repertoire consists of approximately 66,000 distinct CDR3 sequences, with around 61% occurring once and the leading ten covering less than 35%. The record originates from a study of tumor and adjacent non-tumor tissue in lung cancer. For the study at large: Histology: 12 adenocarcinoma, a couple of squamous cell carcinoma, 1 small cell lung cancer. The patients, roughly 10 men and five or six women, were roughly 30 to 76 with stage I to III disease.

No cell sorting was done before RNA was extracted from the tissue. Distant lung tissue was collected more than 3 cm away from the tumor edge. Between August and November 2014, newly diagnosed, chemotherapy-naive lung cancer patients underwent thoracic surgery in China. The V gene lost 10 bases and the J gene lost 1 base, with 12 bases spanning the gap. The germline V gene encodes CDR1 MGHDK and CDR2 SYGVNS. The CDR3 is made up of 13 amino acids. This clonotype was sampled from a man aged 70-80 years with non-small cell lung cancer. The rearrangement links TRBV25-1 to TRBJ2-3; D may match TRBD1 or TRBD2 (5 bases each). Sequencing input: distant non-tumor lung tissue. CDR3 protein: CATSGRRTDTQYF. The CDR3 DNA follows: TGTGCCACCTCAGGGAGACGCACAGATACGCAGTATTTT.